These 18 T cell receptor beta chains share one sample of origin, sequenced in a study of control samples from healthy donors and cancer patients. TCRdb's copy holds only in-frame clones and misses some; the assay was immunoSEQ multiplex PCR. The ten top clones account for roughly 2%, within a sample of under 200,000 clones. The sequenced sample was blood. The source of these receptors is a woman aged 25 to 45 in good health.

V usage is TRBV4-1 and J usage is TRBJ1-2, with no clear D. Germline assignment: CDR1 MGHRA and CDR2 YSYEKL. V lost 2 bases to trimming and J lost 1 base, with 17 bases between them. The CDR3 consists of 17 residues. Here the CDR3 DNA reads TGCGCCAGCAGCCAACCGGTGACCACTCGCCGTAACTATGGCTACACCTTC. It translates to CASSQPVTTRRNYGYTF.

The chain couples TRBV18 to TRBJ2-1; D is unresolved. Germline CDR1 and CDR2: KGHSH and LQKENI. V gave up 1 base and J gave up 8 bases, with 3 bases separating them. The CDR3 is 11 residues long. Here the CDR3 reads CASSPRYEQFF. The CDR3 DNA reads TGTGCCAGCTCACCACGCTATGAGCAGTTCTTC. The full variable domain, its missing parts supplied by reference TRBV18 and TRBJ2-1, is NAGVMQNPRHLVRRRGQEARLRCSPMKGHSHVYWYRQLPEEGLKFMVYLQKENIIDESGMPKERFSAEFPKEGPSILRIQQVVRGDSAAYFCASSPRYEQFFGPGTRLTVL.

In nucleotides, the CDR3 is TGTGCCAGTAGTACAGGGGGATTACCCTACTCTGGGGCCAACGTCCTGACTTTC. It specifies CASSTGGLPYSGANVLTF. V is TRBV19 and J is TRBJ2-6; TRBD1 agrees at 7 bases. The CDR3 is 18 amino acids. The J segment lost 0 bases and the V segment lost 4 bases, leaving 9 bases of the junction unmatched. The germline gives CDR1 LNHDA, CDR2 SQIVND (reference sequence).

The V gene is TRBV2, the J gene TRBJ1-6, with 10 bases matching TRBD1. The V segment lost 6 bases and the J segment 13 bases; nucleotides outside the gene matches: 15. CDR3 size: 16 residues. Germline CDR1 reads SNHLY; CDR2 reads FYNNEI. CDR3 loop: CASRPRTGGGTVPLHF. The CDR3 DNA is TGTGCCAGCAGACCACGGACAGGGGGGGGGACCGTCCCCCTCCACTTT.

CDR3 sequence: CASSDRPSSGNTIYF. The CDR3 coding sequence is TGCGCCAGCAGCGATCGGCCGAGCTCTGGAAACACCATATATTTT. The J gene is TRBJ1-3, the V gene TRBV5-1; D is uncertain. Per the germline V gene, CDR1 is SGHRS and CDR2 is YFSETQ. Trimming took 4 bases from V and 0 from J, leaving 11 bases between them. The CDR3 runs to 15 residues.

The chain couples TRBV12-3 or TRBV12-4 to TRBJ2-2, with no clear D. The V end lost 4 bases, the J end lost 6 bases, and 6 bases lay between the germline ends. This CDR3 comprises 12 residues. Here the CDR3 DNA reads TGTGCCAGCAGTTATCGATCCGGGGAGCTGTTTTTT. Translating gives CASSYRSGELFF.

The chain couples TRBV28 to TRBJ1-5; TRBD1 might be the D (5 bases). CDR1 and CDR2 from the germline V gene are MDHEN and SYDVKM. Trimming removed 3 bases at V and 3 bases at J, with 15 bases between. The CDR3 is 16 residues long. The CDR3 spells CASSFGRDGNNQPQHF. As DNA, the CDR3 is TGTGCCAGCAGTTTTGGCCGGGACGGAAACAATCAGCCCCAGCATTTT.

CDR3 sequence (DNA): TGTGCCAGCAGCCAAGTAGGTACCTACGAGCAGTACTTC. Encoded protein: CASSQVGTYEQYF. The chain employs TRBV3-1 (or the pseudogene TRBV3-2) and TRBJ2-7; D gene ambiguous. CDR3 length: 13 residues. Germline CDR1 LGHDT, CDR2 YNNKEL (reference sequence). Trimming removed 1 base from V and 2 bases from J, with 6 bases in between.

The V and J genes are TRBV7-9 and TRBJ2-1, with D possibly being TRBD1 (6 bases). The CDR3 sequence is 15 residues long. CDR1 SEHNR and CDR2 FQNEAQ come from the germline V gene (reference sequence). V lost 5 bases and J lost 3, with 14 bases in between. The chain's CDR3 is CASSARGGLYNEQFF. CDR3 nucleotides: TGTGCCAGCAGCGCCAGGGGTGGGCTCTACAATGAGCAGTTCTTC.

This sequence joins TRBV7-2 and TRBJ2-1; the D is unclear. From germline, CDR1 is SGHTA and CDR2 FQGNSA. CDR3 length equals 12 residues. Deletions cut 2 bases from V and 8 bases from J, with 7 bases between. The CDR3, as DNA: TGTGCCAGCAGCTTAATACGGTATGAGCAGTTCTTC. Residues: CASSLIRYEQFF. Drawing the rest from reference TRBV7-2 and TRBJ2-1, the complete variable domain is GAGVSQSPSNKVTEKGKDVELRCDPISGHTALYWYRQSLGQGLEFLIYFQGNSAPDKSGLPSDRFSAERTGGSVSTLTIQRTQQEDSAVYLCASSLIRYEQFFGPGTRLTVL.

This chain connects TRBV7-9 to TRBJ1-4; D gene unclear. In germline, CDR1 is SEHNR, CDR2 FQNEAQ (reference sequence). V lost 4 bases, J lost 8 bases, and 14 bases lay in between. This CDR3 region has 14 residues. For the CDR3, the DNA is TGTGCCAGCAGCTCGAATCGGGTGGGAGAAAAACTGTTTTTT. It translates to CASSSNRVGEKLFF.

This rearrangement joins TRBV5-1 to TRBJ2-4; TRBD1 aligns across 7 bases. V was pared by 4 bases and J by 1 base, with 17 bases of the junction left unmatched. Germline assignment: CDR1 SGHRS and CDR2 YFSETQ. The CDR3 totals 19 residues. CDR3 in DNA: TGCGCCAGCAGCGGGGGACGTCGGACAGGCCCTACGGCCAAAAACATTCAGTACTTC. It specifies CASSGGRRTGPTAKNIQYF.

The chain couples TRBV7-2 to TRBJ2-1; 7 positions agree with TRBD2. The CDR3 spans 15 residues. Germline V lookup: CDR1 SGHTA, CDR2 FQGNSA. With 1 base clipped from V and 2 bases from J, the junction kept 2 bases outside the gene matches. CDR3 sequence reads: CASSLGAGPYNEQFF. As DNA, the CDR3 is TGTGCCAGCAGCTTAGGAGCGGGGCCCTACAATGAGCAGTTCTTC.

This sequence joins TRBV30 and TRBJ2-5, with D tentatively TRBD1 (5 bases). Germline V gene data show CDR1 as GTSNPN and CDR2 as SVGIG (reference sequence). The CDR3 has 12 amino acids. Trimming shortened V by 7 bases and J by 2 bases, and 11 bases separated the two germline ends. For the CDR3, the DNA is TGTGCCTCGGACAACCAACAAGAGACCCAGTACTTC. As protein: CASDNQQETQYF. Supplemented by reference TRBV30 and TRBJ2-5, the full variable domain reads SQTIHQWPATLVQPVGSPLSLECTVEGTSNPNLYWYRQAAGRGLQLLFYSVGIGQISSEVPQNLSASRPQDRQFILSSKKLLLSDSGFYLCASDNQQETQYFGPGTRLLVL.

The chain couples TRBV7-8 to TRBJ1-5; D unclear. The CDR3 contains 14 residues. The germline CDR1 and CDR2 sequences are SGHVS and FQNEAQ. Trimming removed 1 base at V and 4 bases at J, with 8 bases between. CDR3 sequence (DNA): TGTGCCAGCAGCTTAGTAAGAGGGAATCAGCCCCAGCATTTT. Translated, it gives CASSLVRGNQPQHF.

The CDR3 DNA reads as TGTGCCAGCAGTTGGGGAGGCTACGGGGAGCTGTTTTTT. This translates into CASSWGGYGELFF. The gene calls are TRBV27 and TRBJ2-2; a possible D gene is TRBD2 (6 bases). Trimming stripped 4 bases from V and 7 bases from J, with 10 bases between. The CDR3 extends over 13 amino acids. From germline, CDR1 is MNHEY and CDR2 SMNVEV (reference sequence).

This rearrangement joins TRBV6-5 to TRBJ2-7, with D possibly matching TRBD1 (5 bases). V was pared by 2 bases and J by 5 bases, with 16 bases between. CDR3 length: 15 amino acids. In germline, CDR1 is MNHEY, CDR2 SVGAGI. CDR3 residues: CASSYVQGMVHEQYF. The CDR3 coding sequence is TGTGCCAGCAGTTACGTCCAGGGCATGGTGCACGAGCAGTACTTC.

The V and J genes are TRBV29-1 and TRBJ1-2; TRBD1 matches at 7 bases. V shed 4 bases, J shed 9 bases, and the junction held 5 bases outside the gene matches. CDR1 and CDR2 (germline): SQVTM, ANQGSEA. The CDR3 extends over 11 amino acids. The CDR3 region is CSVVRDRSYTF. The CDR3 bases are TGCAGCGTTGTTCGGGACAGAAGCTACACCTTC.